The 21 T cell receptor beta chains below were found in one sample sequenced in a study of cytomegalovirus exposure and HLA in healthy donors. The PCR contained 60 Vbeta and 13 Jbeta primers. Data came from immunoSEQ multiplex PCR; TCRdb stores just in-frame clones and leaves some out. The sample has 200,000 to 250,000 clones; about 80% are singletons. The sequenced sample consisted of PBMCs. These receptors came from a middle-aged woman in good health and CMV-seronegative.

The V gene is TRBV11-3, the J gene TRBJ2-3, with no clear D. CDR3 length equals 12 residues. CDR1 is SGHNT, CDR2 YENEEA, per germline. Trimming took off 4 bases at V and 6 bases at J, with 8 bases between the two ends. The CDR3 loop reads CASSSGFDTQYF. The CDR3 bases are TGTGCCAGCAGCTCCGGGTTTGATACGCAGTATTTT.

The chain carries TRBV6-1 and TRBJ1-5; TRBD1 is a possible D gene (5 bases). The length of the CDR3 is 14 residues. Germline CDR1 and CDR2: MNHNS and SASEGT. Between the trimmed V and J ends, which lost 8 bases and 4 bases, there was a span of 15 bases. The CDR3 DNA reads as TGTGCCAGCGGGGCCGGAGGGTCAAATCAGCCCCAGCATTTT. It yields the protein CASGAGGSNQPQHF.

This clone was picked up one time. The genes are TRBV2 and TRBJ2-2; D is unresolved. The CDR3 length is 14 residues. The germline V gene encodes CDR1 SNHLY and CDR2 FYNNEI. The V end was cut by 2 bases, the J end by 4 bases, with 8 bases between. CDR3 in amino acids: CASSESPFTGELFF. The DNA of the CDR3 is TGTGCCAGCAGTGAAAGCCCGTTCACCGGGGAGCTGTTTTTT.

A note on this clone: Other DNA sequences from this sample encode an identical CDR3 as well. The rearrangement links TRBV6-1 to TRBJ1-5; D is possibly TRBD1 (6 bases). With 4 bases removed from V and 6 bases from J, the gap between germline ends came to 22 bases. CDR3 length equals 17 residues. Germline loops: CDR1 MNHNS, CDR2 SASEGT. CDR3 DNA: TGTGCCAGCAGTGGCGCTCTAGGGGCGGGGGCAACTCAGCCCCAGCATTTT. This codes for CASSGALGAGATQPQHF.

For this clone: Sequence at one end of the junction differs from germline and may be a read error. The chain is built from TRBV20-1 and TRBJ2-5; TRBD2 might be the D (5 bases). Germline V gene sequence: CDR1 DFQATT, CDR2 SNEGSKA (reference sequence). This CDR3 has 11 residues. This CDR3 reads CSTRTGETQYF. The DNA for the CDR3 is TGCAGTACTAGGACGGGGGAGACCCAGTACTTC.

The chain is built from TRBV11-2 and TRBJ1-1; 8 bases match TRBD1. This CDR3 has 14 residues. J lost 3 bases, V lost 2 bases, and 2 bases had no gene match. The germline V gene has CDR1 SGHAT and CDR2 FQNNGV. CDR3 bases: TGTGCCAGCAGCTTAAAACAGGGGGACACTGAAGCTTTCTTT. This gives the protein CASSLKQGDTEAFF.

The gene calls are TRBV29-1 and TRBJ2-7; 9 bases agree with TRBD1. The V segment lost 4 bases and the J segment 2 bases; nucleotides outside the gene matches: 6. Germline V CDR1 and CDR2: SQVTM, ANQGSEA. This CDR3 comprises 14 residues. The chain's CDR3 is CSVGGTGFTYEQYF. CDR3 bases: TGCAGCGTTGGAGGGACAGGGTTTACCTACGAGCAGTACTTC.

The rearrangement joins TRBV5-8 to TRBJ2-1; tentative D call: TRBD1 (6 bases). The germline gives CDR1 SGHTS, CDR2 YDEGEE. V lost 2 bases to trimming and J lost 4 bases, with 13 bases between them. The CDR3 loop spans 15 amino acids. The CDR3, as DNA: TGTGCCAGCAGCTTCCCAGGACAGAAATACAATGAGCAGTTCTTC. Encoded protein: CASSFPGQKYNEQFF. Using reference TRBV5-8 and TRBJ2-1 for the parts outside the CDR3, the full variable domain is EAGVTQSPTHLIKTRGQQATLRCSPISGHTSVYWYQQALGLGLQFLLWYDEGEERNRGNFPPRFSGRQFPNYSSELNVNALELEDSALYLCASSFPGQKYNEQFFGPGTRLTVL.

The gene calls are TRBV18 and TRBJ1-4, with D maybe TRBD1 (6 bases). The germline V gene has CDR1 KGHSH and CDR2 LQKENI. The germline V and J ends were trimmed by 6 bases and 1 base, with 9 bases remaining between them. The CDR3 is made up of 14 amino acids. In DNA form, the CDR3 reads TGTGCCAGCTCCGGACAGTTAACTAATGAAAAACTGTTTTTT. The encoded protein is CASSGQLTNEKLFF.

The rearrangement uses TRBV30 and TRBJ1-5; D is unclear. The CDR3 length is 13 residues. V was clipped by 5 bases and J by 5 bases, with 13 bases between them. Germline V gene sequence: CDR1 GTSNPN, CDR2 SVGIG (reference sequence). For the CDR3, the DNA is TGTGCCTGGGCCCAGGTCAACGATCAGCCCCAGCATTTT. Its protein is CAWAQVNDQPQHF.

J is TRBJ1-5 and V is TRBV30, with TRBD1 as a possible D gene (6 bases). This CDR3 region has 15 residues. The V and J ends lost 5 bases and 4 bases respectively, with 18 bases between them. Germline CDR1 and CDR2: GTSNPN and SVGIG (reference sequence). The CDR3 DNA follows: TGTGCCTGGGCTTCCGGGGACATTTCAAATCAGCCCCAGCATTTT. It codes for CAWASGDISNQPQHF.

V and J are TRBV4-1 and TRBJ1-2, with no clear D. Germline CDR1 is MGHRA and CDR2 is YSYEKL. Trimming took off 4 bases at V and 3 bases at J, with 9 bases between the two ends. This CDR3 comprises 13 residues. In DNA, the CDR3 is TGCGCCAGCAGCCTAATACTAGACTATGGCTACACCTTC. Its translation: CASSLILDYGYTF.

This rearrangement joins TRBV9 to TRBJ1-6; possibly TRBD1 for D (6 bases). The germline V and J ends were trimmed by 0 bases and 10 bases, with 14 bases remaining between them. Per germline, CDR1 SGDLS and CDR2 YYNGEE. The CDR3 consists of 15 residues. Here the CDR3 reads CASSVADSRGSPLHF. The DNA for the CDR3 is TGTGCCAGCAGCGTAGCCGATAGCAGGGGCTCACCCCTCCACTTT.

V gene TRBV29-1 combines with J gene TRBJ2-7; 7 bases match TRBD1. V lost 4 bases to trimming and J lost 3 bases; unmatched junction nucleotides: 6. CDR1 is SQVTM and CDR2 is ANQGSEA in the germline V gene. This CDR3 region has 13 residues. The CDR3 DNA is TGCAGCGTTGTAGAGGGGGCCCTCTACGAGCAGTACTTC. Its translation is CSVVEGALYEQYF.

The V gene is TRBV28, the J gene TRBJ2-2, with a possible D match to TRBD2 (7 bases). V was cut by 3 bases and J by 7 bases, with 15 bases left in between. Germline values: CDR1 MDHEN, CDR2 SYDVKM. This CDR3 is built from 15 residues. The CDR3 loop reads CASSFLRGGVGELFF. The CDR3 bases are TGTGCCAGCAGTTTTCTGAGGGGGGGCGTCGGGGAGCTGTTTTTT.

V usage is TRBV2 and J usage is TRBJ1-5, with 7 nucleotides matching TRBD1. CDR1 and CDR2 (germline): SNHLY, FYNNEI. Trimming took 5 bases from V and 6 from J; bases not matched to a gene: 4. The CDR3 has 13 amino acids. CDR3 loop: CASSLTGVQPQHF. For the CDR3, the DNA is TGTGCCAGCAGTCTAACAGGGGTTCAGCCCCAGCATTTT.

This clone was seen more than once but under ten times. The chain carries TRBV11-3 and TRBJ2-5; D gene unclear. Germline V gene data show CDR1 as SGHNT and CDR2 as YENEEA. This CDR3 region has 12 residues. Deletions cut 1 base from V and 7 bases from J, with 7 bases between. CDR3 sequence reads: CASSLGRGTQYF. The CDR3 region has the DNA TGTGCCAGCAGCTTAGGTCGAGGGACCCAGTACTTC.

The count of this clone is one. The rearrangement uses TRBV5-8 and TRBJ2-5, with a tentative D call TRBD1 (5 bases). Trimming stripped 3 bases from V and 0 bases from J, with 6 bases between. Per the germline V gene, CDR1 is SGHTS and CDR2 is YDEGEE. CDR3 size: 13 residues. CDR3 nucleotides: TGTGCCAGCAGCTGGACATACCAAGAGACCCAGTACTTC. This codes for CASSWTYQETQYF. Filled out from reference TRBV5-8 and TRBJ2-5, the complete variable domain reads EAGVTQSPTHLIKTRGQQATLRCSPISGHTSVYWYQQALGLGLQFLLWYDEGEERNRGNFPPRFSGRQFPNYSSELNVNALELEDSALYLCASSWTYQETQYFGPGTRLLVL.

The genes are TRBV7-9 and TRBJ2-7, with 9 bases lining up with TRBD1. The CDR3 is 16 residues long. After removal of 3 bases from V and 2 bases from J, the junction contained 8 bases not matched to a gene. Looked up from germline, CDR1 is SEHNR and CDR2 is FQNEAQ (reference sequence). CDR3 in DNA: TGTGCCAGCAGCTTGGGGTTTGGGACAGGGCCCTACGAGCAGTACTTC. Translation: CASSLGFGTGPYEQYF.

This rearrangement joins TRBV5-1 to TRBJ2-7; D perhaps matches TRBD2 (6 bases). This CDR3 comprises 14 residues. In germline, CDR1 is SGHRS, CDR2 YFSETQ. V was trimmed by 4 bases and J by 2 bases, leaving 13 bases between them. The CDR3 nucleotides read TGCGCCAGCAGCCGTGCGTCGGGGGCCTACGAGCAGTACTTC. This codes for CASSRASGAYEQYF.

The chain links TRBV14 to TRBJ2-7; 8 nucleotides agree with TRBD1. The J segment lost 3 bases and the V segment lost 1 base, leaving 8 bases of the junction unmatched. The CDR3 spans 16 residues. The germline CDR1 and CDR2 sequences are SGHDN and FVKESK. The CDR3 DNA reads as TGTGCCAGCAGCCAAGCCATCGGACAGGGTAACTACGAGCAGTACTTC. Its protein is CASSQAIGQGNYEQYF.